This passage covers 2 T cell receptor beta chains from one sample sequenced in a study of response to subunit inactivated influenza vaccine. MiXCR, applied by TCRdb to the RT-PCR reads, yields one record per CDR3 protein. The sample records about 180,000 distinct CDR3 sequences, around 9.2% being singletons. The material was non-naive T cells sorted from PBMCs, obtained on the day of vaccination. These receptors came from a man aged 50 to 60 who received an inactivated influenza vaccine.

This clonotype was recorded at least ten times. The chain carries TRBV7-8 and TRBJ2-1; 8 bases align to TRBD1. Germline values: CDR1 SGHVS, CDR2 FQNEAQ. The CDR3 loop spans 14 amino acids. V shed 5 bases and J 7 bases; nucleotides not matched to a gene: 7. The chain's CDR3 is CASSLIDRGNEQFF. CDR3 DNA sequence: TGTGCCAGCAGCCTAATTGACAGGGGTAATGAGCAGTTCTTC.

The rearrangement links TRBV14 to TRBJ2-5; tentatively, D is TRBD1 (5 bases). Trimming removed 0 bases from V and 7 bases from J, with 15 bases in between. CDR1 and CDR2 from the germline V gene are SGHDN and FVKESK. The CDR3 length is 15 residues. The CDR3 nucleotides are TGTGCCAGCAGCCAAGATTGGCAGGGTGTCGGGACCCAGTACTTC. It is translated as CASSQDWQGVGTQYF. Variable domain in full (rest from reference TRBV14 and TRBJ2-5): EAGVTQFPSHSVIEKGQTVTLRCDPISGHDNLYWYRRVMGKEIKFLLHFVKESKQDESGMPNNRFLAERTGGTYSTLKVQPAELEDSGVYFCASSQDWQGVGTQYFGPGTRLLVL.